This section outlines one T cell receptor beta chain sequence together with its context. Its antigen specificity is not known. No base-level quality is on record; no much larger clone is a single base apart. The approximately 39 donors, aged roughly 6 to 95 years, were systemically healthy Caucasian individuals from Russia. Ten milliliters of peripheral blood were drawn from each donor into EDTA-treated Vacutainer tubes. PBMCs were isolated by Ficoll-Paque density-gradient centrifugation, with at least 7 million obtained per sample. Total RNA, at least 6 micrograms per sample, was extracted from PBMCs with Trizol reagent. For every donor, an aliquot of PBMCs went through flow cytometry to measure the percentages of naive CD45RAhigh/CD27high T cells. CDR1 and CDR2, per the germline V gene, are MNHEY and SVGAGI. The CDR3 runs 21 residues from the cysteine to the phenylalanine. The CDR3 DNA has 63 bases and is translated from base 1. V ends up 0 bases short and J 1 base short, with an unmatched junction base count of 13.

This record belongs to a study of blood T cells in healthy people across ages (dated by TCRdb to between 2014 and 2016). Regarding the research as a whole: In model experiments, template switching captured about one uniquely barcoded TCR beta cDNA molecule for every two T cells. Using deep sequencing normalized with unique cDNA molecular identifiers, the study measured how TCR beta repertoire diversity changes with age. The donors were divided into four age groups: young (average roughly 15 years), middle-aged (about 39), aged (roughly 60) and long-lived (82). Using the same blood draw, the study looked at two additional independent replicas of 1 million unique cDNA reads for two donors, one aged 18 to 29 and the other aged 80 or older. Donors of different ages were randomly distributed across sequencing lanes to avoid experimental bias. Overall study results and their limits: Estimates of total diversity from one million sequenced T cells were regarded as lower bounds and underestimates. Donor CMV infection status was unknown, potentially confounding age-related changes in expanded clonotypes. Conclusive comparison of naive and antigen-experienced compartments was prevented by the profiling of bulk unsorted PBMCs. As age increased, observed TCR beta diversity per million T cells dropped in a roughly linear way, and a significant reduction was already evident by age 40. A strong correlation was found between observed TCR beta diversity and the percentage of naive T cells measured by flow cytometry. The long-lived group showed more naive CD4+ T cells, fewer expanded clones and increased TCR diversity than the aged group, suggesting age selection.

Library preparation used 5' RACE. Sequencing took place on an Illumina HiSeq 2500. A second roughly 6 to 12 cycle PCR used a sample-barcoded 5' primer and a J-beta primer mix. Each TCR beta cDNA molecule received a unique molecular identifier from a template-switch 5' adaptor carrying 12 random nucleotides. At least 2.5 million CDR3-containing paired-end reads were obtained from each sample. First-strand cDNA was synthesized from all RNA with the Mint cDNA synthesis kit, primed by a TRBC-specific oligonucleotide. All cDNA was treated with uracil-DNA glycosylase and then went through a first 18-cycle PCR with the universal primers M1SS and BC2_uni_R. In the source study's methods: For normalization, 1 million high-quality reads, each with a distinct molecular identifier, were randomly selected from each sample. Instead of being binned into consensus sequences, reads with shared molecular identifiers were discarded. CDR3 identification, clonotype clustering and error correction used MiTCR with a Q25 quality threshold and the strictest error-elimination algorithm. A nonparametric unseen species model with Euler transformation was used to estimate lower-bound total TCR beta diversity. TCRdb redid the processing of the public reads, applying fastp at Q25 and MiXCR, and retained in-frame beta chains. Each entry is one CDR3 protein sequence, shown with its most common DNA and genes. TCRdb, not the original authors, processed these V and J calls. Within this sample are hundreds of thousands of distinct CDR3 sequences, with around 46% of them counted one time only. The ten largest clones add up to around 20% of the sample.

The chain is encoded by TRBV6-5 joined to TRBJ2-7; 15 bases in between match TRBD2. This receptor was taken from a woman aged 60-75 years in good health. Input material: blood. Here the CDR3 is given as CASSYSGGMGLAGGRSYEQYF. The bases read TGTGCCAGCAGTTACTCTGGGGGTATGGGACTAGCGGGAGGTCGGTCCTACGAGCAGTACTTC.